This record covers a single T cell receptor beta chain. No antigen is known for it. These data belong to a study of cytomegalovirus exposure and HLA in healthy donors. Study outcomes and limitations: Within the 120 validation repertoires, first-cohort TCR clusters tended to co-occur, according to a later analysis.

Germline values: CDR1 MNHNS, CDR2 SASEGT. V shed 8 bases and J shed 2 bases, with 14 bases lying between them. The CDR3 length is 14 residues. The data were produced by immunoSEQ multiplex PCR, yet TCRdb's version contains in-frame clones alone and is incomplete. This table has over 75,000 clones, roughly 88% appearing once. The clonotype originates from a man aged 25 to 40 in good health and CMV-seronegative. The genes are TRBV6-1 and TRBJ2-3; the D gene is possibly TRBD2 (6 bases). Sequencing input: PBMCs. In DNA form, the CDR3 reads TGTGCCAGCGGGAAAAGGGACTCCACAGATACGCAGTATTTT. It codes for CASGKRDSTDTQYF.